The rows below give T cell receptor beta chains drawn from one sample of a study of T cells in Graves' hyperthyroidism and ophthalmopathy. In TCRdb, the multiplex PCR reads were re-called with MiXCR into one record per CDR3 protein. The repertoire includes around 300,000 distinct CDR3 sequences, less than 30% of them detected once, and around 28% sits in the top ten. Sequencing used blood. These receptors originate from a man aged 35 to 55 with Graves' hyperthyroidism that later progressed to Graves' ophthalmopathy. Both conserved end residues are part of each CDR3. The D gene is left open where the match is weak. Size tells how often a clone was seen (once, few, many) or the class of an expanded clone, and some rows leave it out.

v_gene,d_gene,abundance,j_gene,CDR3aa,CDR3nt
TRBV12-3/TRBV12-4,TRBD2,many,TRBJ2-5,CASSLGTSGETQYF,TGTGCCAGCAGTTTGGGGACTAGCGGAGAGACCCAGTACTTC
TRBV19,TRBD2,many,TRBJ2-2,CASSIWEGTGELFF,TGTGCCAGTAGTATCTGGGAGGGAACCGGGGAGCTGTTTTTT
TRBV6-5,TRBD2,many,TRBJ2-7,CASRGLAGTYEQYF,TGTGCCAGCAGAGGACTAGCGGGCACCTACGAGCAGTACTTC
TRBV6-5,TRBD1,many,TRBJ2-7,CASDPRGRLGYEQYF,TGTGCCAGCGATCCCAGGGGGCGCTTAGGCTACGAGCAGTACTTC
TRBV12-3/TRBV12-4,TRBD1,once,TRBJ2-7,CASRPTGTYEQYF,TGTGCCAGCAGACCGACAGGGACCTACGAGCAGTACTTC
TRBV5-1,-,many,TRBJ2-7,CASKTNGASDEQYF,TGCGCCAGCAAAACCAACGGGGCGTCGGACGAGCAGTACTTC
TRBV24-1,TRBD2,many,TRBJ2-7,CATSDSSGSSYEQYF,TGTGCCACCAGTGATTCTAGCGGTTCATCCTACGAGCAGTACTTC
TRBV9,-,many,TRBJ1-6,CASSEGVNNSPLHF,TGTGCCAGCAGCGAGGGGGTTAATAATTCACCCCTCCACTTT
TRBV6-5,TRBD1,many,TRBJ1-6,CASKGAGGDGGNSPLHF,TGTGCCAGCAAAGGTGCAGGGGGCGACGGGGGTAATTCACCCCTCCACTTT
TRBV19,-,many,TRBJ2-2,CASSIGNSGLLSFGELFF,TGTGCCAGTAGTATAGGGAATTCGGGTCTCCTCTCTTTCGGGGAGCTGTTTTTT
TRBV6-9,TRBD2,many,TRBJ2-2,CASSWVSGRDTGELFF,TGTGCCAGCAGTTGGGTTAGCGGGAGGGATACCGGGGAGCTGTTTTTT
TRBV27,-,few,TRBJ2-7,CASSDQAGLYEQYF,TGTGCCAGCAGTGACCAGGCGGGCTTGTACGAGCAGTACTTC
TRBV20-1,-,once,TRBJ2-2,CSARSGRRVTGELFF,TGCAGTGCTAGATCCGGGAGAAGGGTCACCGGGGAGCTGTTTTTT
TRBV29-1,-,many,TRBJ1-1,CSVDTLNTEAFF,TGCAGCGTGGACACGCTGAACACTGAAGCTTTCTTT
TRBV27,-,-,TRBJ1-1,CASSTTNGQYTEAFF,TGTGCCAGCAGTACCACCAATGGACAGTACACTGAAGCTTTCTTT
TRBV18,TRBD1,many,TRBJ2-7,CASSPSGTGYEQYF,TGTGCCAGCTCACCCTCCGGGACAGGCTACGAGCAGTACTTC
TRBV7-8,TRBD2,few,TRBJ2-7,CASSFLAGVRSYEQYF,TGTGCCAGCAGCTTTTTAGCGGGAGTCAGATCCTACGAGCAGTACTTC
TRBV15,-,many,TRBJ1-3,CATSRDLGLPGNTIYF,TGTGCCACCAGCAGAGATCTGGGGCTCCCCGGAAACACCATATATTTT
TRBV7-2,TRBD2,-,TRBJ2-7,CASQRAGGPWEQYF,TGTGCCAGCCAGCGAGCGGGAGGGCCTTGGGAGCAGTACTTC
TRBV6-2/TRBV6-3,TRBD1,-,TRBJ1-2,CASSYSWTGVGYTF,TGTGCCAGCAGTTATTCTTGGACAGGGGTCGGCTACACCTTC
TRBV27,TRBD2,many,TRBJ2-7,CASSSGNPGLAGEQYF,TGTGCCAGCAGTAGCGGGAACCCGGGACTAGCGGGCGAGCAGTACTTC
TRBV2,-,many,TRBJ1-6,CASSEPSQNSPLHF,TGTGCCAGCAGTGAACCTTCTCAAAATTCACCCCTCCACTTT
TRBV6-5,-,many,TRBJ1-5,CASSYTRQDQPQHF,TGTGCCAGCAGTTATACCCGACAGGATCAGCCCCAGCATTTT
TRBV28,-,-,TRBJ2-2,CASNPAGTGELFF,TGTGCCAGCAACCCGGCGGGCACCGGGGAGCTGTTTTTT
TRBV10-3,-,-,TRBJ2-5,CAIKGGQETQYF,TGTGCCATCAAGGGGGGCCAAGAGACCCAGTACTTC
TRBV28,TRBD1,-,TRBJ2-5,CASSRPGQGERETQYF,TGTGCCAGCAGCAGACCGGGACAGGGGGAGAGAGAGACCCAGTACTTC
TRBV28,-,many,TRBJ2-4,CASSFLVGNIQYF,TGTGCCAGCAGTTTTCTTGTGGGAAACATTCAGTACTTC